This TCR beta chain was observed in a study of CD8 T cells in ankylosing spondylitis. Whole-study results and caveats: Researchers reportedly found disease-linked clones significantly enriched in matched ankylosing spondylitis synovial fluid. A subset of motif variants has previously been described in the synovial fluid and blood of reactive arthritis. Clones that were linked to disease were CD8+ and were relatively rare in peripheral blood. A TCR beta motif of about 8 highly homologous variants seemed to mark ankylosing spondylitis blood.

The V and J ends lost 1 base and 0 bases respectively, with 11 bases between them. CDR1 and CDR2 (germline): SEHNR, FQNEAQ (reference sequence). CDR3 length equals 16 residues. Regarding this clonotype: Its specificity is not known.

A quantitative 5'-RACE method, one with molecular barcodes, was used to make TCR beta libraries. TCRdb re-called the 5' RACE reads with MiXCR, one entry per CDR3 protein. The table has around 140,000 distinct CDR3 sequences, 17% seen once. The sequencing input was blood, either unsorted or a sorted T cell fraction (not recorded which). The clonotype originates from a male donor with ankylosing spondylitis. J is TRBJ2-3 and V is TRBV7-9; D remains unclear. DNA for the CDR3: TGTGCCAGCAGCTTAGGTGGGGTGGCAAGCACAGATACGCAGTATTTT. Encoded protein: CASSLGGVASTDTQYF.